This TCR beta chain was captured by sequencing in a study of regulatory T cells in long-lasting Graves disease (dated by TCRdb to the early 2020s). Notes on the research overall: In the newly diagnosed Graves' disease group, patients had been taking antithyroid drugs for less than 3 months. This study used TCR sequencing and RNA sequencing of peripheral blood to compare persistent Graves' disease patients against newly diagnosed Graves' disease patients. The study was registered as a clinical trial and conducted in China. A total of about 33 samples underwent TCR sequencing: about 13 from persistent and around 20 from newly diagnosed Graves' disease patients. The research as a whole found: Only peripheral blood was studied, because thyroid tissue, the primary lesion, was inaccessible. Compared with newly diagnosed patients, patients with persistent Graves' disease had lower TCR Shannon entropy and fewer highly expanded clones, which suggests clonal expansion. Persistent disease showed preferential use of TRBV28, TRBJ1-2 and TRBJ2-5, whereas newly diagnosed disease favored TRBV20-1 and TRBJ2-1. The authors acknowledged the small sample size as a limitation that may reduce accuracy. Patients with persistent disease shared more public clonotypes (fewer than 3,000) than newly diagnosed patients did (about 1,000). Sequencing and analysis were limited to the TCR beta chain.

The time point label corresponds to: newly diagnosed GD, antithyroid drugs for less than 3 months. For both TCR sequencing and RNA sequencing, RNA was extracted from PBMCs in TRIzol. The diagnosis of Graves' disease was made according to American Thyroid Association guidelines. Patients for the study were recruited at an endocrinology department in Xi'an, China. Each patient gave roughly 8.4 milliliters of peripheral blood, collected in an EDTA anticoagulant tube. Ficoll Paque Plus density gradient separation was used to isolate PBMCs, and no further T cell sorting was done. RNA quality was checked with an Agilent 2100 Bioanalyzer and agarose gel, and concentration with a NanoDrop 2000. Libraries were constructed by multiplex PCR. Sequencing relied on an Illumina HiSeq 4000. iRepertoire HTBI primers and Arm-PCR amplification of CDR3 regions were used to construct TCR beta libraries. Before sequencing, the PCR products went through gel purification. For the original study's pipeline: A total of some 60 TRBV and under 15 TRBJ segments were identified across samples and were used for gene usage analysis of CDR3 amino acid clonotypes. COPE and FqMerger were used to merge the filtered high-quality paired reads into contigs. Contigs were aligned with BLAST to IMGT TRBV, TRBD and TRBJ reference genes, and CDR3 was defined per IMGT. Clonotypes above 0.1% frequency were classified as highly expanded clones. Shannon entropy served as the measure of repertoire diversity, while the Gini coefficient captured V-J evenness. A clonotype was considered public if more than one individual shared it. TCRdb handled the public reads itself, with Q25 trimming in fastp and clone calling in MiXCR, and kept productive beta chains. Each CDR3 protein appears once, grouped with its most common genes and DNA. The V and J calls were not made by the authors but by TCRdb's processing. Across this sample there are around 450,000 distinct CDR3 sequences, with about a sixth seen only once. The top ten clonotypes cover 12% of the sample.

With respect to this clonotype: Which antigen it targets is not known. This clone may be a read error of a much larger clone one base away.

CDR1 and CDR2 are drawn from the germline V gene (reference sequence): SGHKS, YYEKEE. There are 15 amino acids in the CDR3, from cysteine to phenylalanine inclusive. The retained sequence is limited to the CDR3, 45 bases, with the frame set at the first base. The same sample was also studied in work on T cells in Graves' hyperthyroidism and ophthalmopathy. In that second paper, the authors write: Stable Graves' hyperthyroidism was defined as the absence of progression to ophthalmopathy over 18 months of follow-up. Hyperthyroidism patients were newly diagnosed, with disease duration under 2 months, and aged 18 to 65 years. Patients with uncontrolled infections, other autoimmune diseases, pregnancy or lactation were excluded. Diagnoses relied on clinical symptoms, serum thyroxine and TRAb, thyroid ultrasound and orbital computed tomography. The first round of RT-PCR for the TCR CDR3 was performed with the HTBI primer set and the Qiagen OneStep RT-PCR kit. Most expanded thyroid clonotypes (frequency above 0.001) were also detected in blood, suggesting blood repertoires may reflect thyroid immune responses. A 13 V-J signature model separated ophthalmopathy from stable hyperthyroidism, with nearly 90% sensitivity and 81.08% specificity in cross-validation and 80%/75% in testing. During validation, the model predicted progression to ophthalmopathy a median of approximately 6.5 months ahead of onset, with approximately 70% sensitivity and 72% to 85% specificity. To identify TCR V-J signatures that set the groups apart, the researchers used a discovery cohort of more than 95 patients, made up of fewer than 50 with Graves' ophthalmopathy and approximately 57 with stable Graves' hyperthyroidism. Prospective prediction of ophthalmopathy was tested in an independent validation cohort of fewer than 20 hyperthyroidism patients and 17 patients who later progressed to ophthalmopathy. The 90 or so discovery patients were randomly split 7:3 into training and test sets. In addition, the study compared T-cell repertoires in thyroid tissue and in blood from 6 or 7 Graves' hyperthyroidism patients. After blood sampling, hyperthyroidism patients were treated with methimazole at a starting dose of 30 mg daily, and ophthalmopathy patients were treated with high-dose intravenous methylprednisolone. Libraries were constructed in a second round of multiplex PCR, after which size selection and purification were carried out. The libraries were sequenced on an Illumina HiSeq2000 using paired-end 100 bp reads. SOAPnuke was used to process the raw data, removing reads that contained adapters or uncalled bases, had a mean Phred below 15, or lacked an exact match to the constant primer or identifier. COPE v1.2.5 was used to merge high-quality paired reads, and clonotypes were defined as unique nucleotide sequences. MiTCR v1.1 was used to align the clonotypes against IMGT TRBV, TRBD and TRBJ reference segments. The analysis was restricted to V-J combinations with a frequency above 0.0001, which together covered 99% to 99.2% of the repertoires. A TCS score was defined as the ratio of F50 (clonal expansion) to E x V (chaos), with BLOSUM62-based TCRdist applied between CDR3 peptides within each V-J. Welch's t-statistics and random forest reduced several hundred V-J features to roughly 13, which were used in a naive Bayes classifier (R e1071). Sample size was not statistically predetermined, and blinding of investigators to group allocation was not performed. The paper reports TCR Vbeta CDR3 sequencing of some 140 peripheral blood samples: approximately 41 ophthalmopathy, under 80 hyperthyroidism and approximately 17 progressor patients.

The sequenced sample was peripheral blood mononuclear cells (PBMCs), obtained at new diagnosis, from a patient treated with antithyroid drugs. This sequence was found in a man aged 35-49 years with Graves disease. Donor details come from another sample of the same person, matched by shared clones. Rearrangement joined TRBV5-5 to TRBJ2-5; no D gene call is confident. The DNA is as follows: TGTGCCGGCAGCCCCCTATCGGCAGTCCAAGAGACCCAGTACTTC. Translated, it gives CAGSPLSAVQETQYF.